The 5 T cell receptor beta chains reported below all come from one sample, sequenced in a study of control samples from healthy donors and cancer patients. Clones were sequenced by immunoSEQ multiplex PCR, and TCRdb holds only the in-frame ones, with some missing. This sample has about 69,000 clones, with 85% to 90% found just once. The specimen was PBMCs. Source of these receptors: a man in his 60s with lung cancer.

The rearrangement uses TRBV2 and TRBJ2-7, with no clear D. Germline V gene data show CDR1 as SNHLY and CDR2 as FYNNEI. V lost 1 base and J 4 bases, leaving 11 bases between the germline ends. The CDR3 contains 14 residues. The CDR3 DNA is TGTGCCAGCAGTGAAGTGGGCAGAGAGTACGAGCAGTACGTC. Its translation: CASSEVGREYEQYV.

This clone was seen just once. CDR3 loop: CASSYGGALSNEQFF. CDR3 in DNA: TGCGCCAGCAGCTATGGGGGGGCGCTATCAAATGAGCAGTTCTTC. This rearrangement joins TRBV5-1 to TRBJ2-1, with D tentatively TRBD2 (7 bases). CDR3 size: 15 residues. Trimming left V 3 bases short and J 7 bases short, with 17 bases between. Germline V gene data show CDR1 as SGHRS and CDR2 as YFSETQ.

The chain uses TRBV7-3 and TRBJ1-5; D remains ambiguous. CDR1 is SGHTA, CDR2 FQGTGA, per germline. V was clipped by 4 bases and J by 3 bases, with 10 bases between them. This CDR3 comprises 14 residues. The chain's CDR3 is CASSSTADNQPQHF. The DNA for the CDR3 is TGTGCCAGCAGCTCCACGGCAGACAATCAGCCCCAGCATTTT.

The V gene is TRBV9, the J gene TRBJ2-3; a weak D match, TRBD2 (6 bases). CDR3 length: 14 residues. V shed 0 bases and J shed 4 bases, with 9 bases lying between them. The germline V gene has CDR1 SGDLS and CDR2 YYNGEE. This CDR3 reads CASSVELASDTQYF. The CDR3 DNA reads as TGTGCCAGCAGCGTAGAGCTAGCGTCAGATACGCAGTATTTT.

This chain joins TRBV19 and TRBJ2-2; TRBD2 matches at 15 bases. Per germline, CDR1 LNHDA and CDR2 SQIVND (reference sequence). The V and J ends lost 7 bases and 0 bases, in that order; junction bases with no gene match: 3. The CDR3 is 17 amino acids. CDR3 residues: CASKRTSGGANTGELFF. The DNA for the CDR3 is TGTGCCAGTAAGAGGACTAGCGGGGGGGCGAACACCGGGGAGCTGTTTTTT.